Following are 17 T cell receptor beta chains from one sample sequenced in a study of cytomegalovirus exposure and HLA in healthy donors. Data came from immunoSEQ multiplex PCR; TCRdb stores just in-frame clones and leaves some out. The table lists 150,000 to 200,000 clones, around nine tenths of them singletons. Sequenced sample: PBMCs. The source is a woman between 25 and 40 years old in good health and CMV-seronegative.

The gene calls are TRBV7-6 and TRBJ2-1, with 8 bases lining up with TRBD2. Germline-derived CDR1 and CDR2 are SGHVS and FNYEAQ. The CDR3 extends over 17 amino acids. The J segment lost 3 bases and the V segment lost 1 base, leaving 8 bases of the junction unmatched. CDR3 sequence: CASSLGGGSGVYNEQFF. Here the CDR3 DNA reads TGTGCCAGCAGCTTAGGGGGCGGTAGCGGGGTCTACAATGAGCAGTTCTTC.

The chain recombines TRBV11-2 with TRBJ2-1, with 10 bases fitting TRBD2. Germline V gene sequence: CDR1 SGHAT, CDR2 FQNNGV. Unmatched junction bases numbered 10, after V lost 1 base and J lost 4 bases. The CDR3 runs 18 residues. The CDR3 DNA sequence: TGTGCCAGCAGCTTAGGAGGGGCTAGCGGGGGTAGGTACAATGAGCAGTTCTTC. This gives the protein CASSLGGASGGRYNEQFF.

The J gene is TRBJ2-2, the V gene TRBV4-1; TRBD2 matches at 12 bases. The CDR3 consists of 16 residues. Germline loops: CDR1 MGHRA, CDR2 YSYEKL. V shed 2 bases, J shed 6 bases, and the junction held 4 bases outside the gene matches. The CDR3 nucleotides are TGCGCCAGCAGCCAATTCTCTAGCGGGGGGGCCGGGGAGCTGTTTTTT. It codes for CASSQFSSGGAGELFF.

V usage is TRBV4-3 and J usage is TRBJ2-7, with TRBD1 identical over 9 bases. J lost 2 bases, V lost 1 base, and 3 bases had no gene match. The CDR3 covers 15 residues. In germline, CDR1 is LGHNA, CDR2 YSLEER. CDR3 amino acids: CASSQVQGAAYEQYF. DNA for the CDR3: TGCGCCAGCAGCCAAGTACAGGGGGCTGCCTACGAGCAGTACTTC.

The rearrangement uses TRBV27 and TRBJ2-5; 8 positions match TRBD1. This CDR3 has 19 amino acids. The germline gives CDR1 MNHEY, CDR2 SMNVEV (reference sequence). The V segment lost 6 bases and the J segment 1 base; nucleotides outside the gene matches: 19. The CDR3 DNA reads TGTGCCAGCAGCTTGACTCCCCCCGGGACAGGAATATTCCAAGAGACCCAGTACTTC. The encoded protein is CASSLTPPGTGIFQETQYF.

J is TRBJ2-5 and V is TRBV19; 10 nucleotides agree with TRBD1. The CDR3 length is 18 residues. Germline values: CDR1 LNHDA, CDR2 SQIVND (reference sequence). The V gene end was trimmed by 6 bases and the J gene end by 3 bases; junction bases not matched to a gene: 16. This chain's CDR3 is CASRTWGVGTGVKETQYF. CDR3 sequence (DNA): TGTGCCAGTAGAACCTGGGGGGTGGGGACAGGGGTGAAAGAGACCCAGTACTTC.

CDR3 bases: TGCGCCAGCAGAACGGCAGGGGGCACGGAGACCCAGTACTTC. It is translated as CASRTAGGTETQYF. The gene calls are TRBV5-1 and TRBJ2-5; 8 nucleotides match TRBD1. CDR3 length: 14 residues. CDR1 is SGHRS, CDR2 YFSETQ, per germline. V dropped 5 bases and J dropped 5; count of bases not matched to a gene: 8.

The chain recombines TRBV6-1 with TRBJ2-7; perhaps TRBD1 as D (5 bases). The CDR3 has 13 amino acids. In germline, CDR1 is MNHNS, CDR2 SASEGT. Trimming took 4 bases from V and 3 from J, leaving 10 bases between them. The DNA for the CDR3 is TGTGCCAGCAGTGGTCGACAGAACTACGAGCAGTACTTC. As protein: CASSGRQNYEQYF.

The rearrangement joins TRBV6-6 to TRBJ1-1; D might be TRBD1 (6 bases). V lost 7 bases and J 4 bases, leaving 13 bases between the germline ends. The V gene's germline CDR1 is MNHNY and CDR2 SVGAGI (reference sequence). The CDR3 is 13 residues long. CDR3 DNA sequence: TGTGCCAGCACCCGAGGGGGTAGCACTGAAGCTTTCTTT. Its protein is CASTRGGSTEAFF.

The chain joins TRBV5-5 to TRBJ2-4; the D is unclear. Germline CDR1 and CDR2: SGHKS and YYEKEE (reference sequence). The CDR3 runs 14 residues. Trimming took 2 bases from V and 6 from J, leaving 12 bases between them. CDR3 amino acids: CASSFMSELNIQYF. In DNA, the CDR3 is TGTGCCAGCAGCTTCATGAGCGAATTAAACATTCAGTACTTC.

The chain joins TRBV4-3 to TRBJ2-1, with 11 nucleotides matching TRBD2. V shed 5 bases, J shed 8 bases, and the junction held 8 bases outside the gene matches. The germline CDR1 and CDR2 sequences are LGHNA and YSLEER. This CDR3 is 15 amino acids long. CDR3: CASSDGTSGYYEQFF. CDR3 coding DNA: TGCGCCAGCAGCGATGGGACTAGCGGTTACTATGAGCAGTTCTTC.

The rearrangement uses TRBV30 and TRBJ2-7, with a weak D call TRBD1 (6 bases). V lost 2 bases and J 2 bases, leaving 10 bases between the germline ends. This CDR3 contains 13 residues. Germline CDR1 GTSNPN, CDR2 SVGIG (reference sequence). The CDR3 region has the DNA TGTGCCTGGAGTTTGGGGGACACCTACGAGCAGTACTTC. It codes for CAWSLGDTYEQYF.

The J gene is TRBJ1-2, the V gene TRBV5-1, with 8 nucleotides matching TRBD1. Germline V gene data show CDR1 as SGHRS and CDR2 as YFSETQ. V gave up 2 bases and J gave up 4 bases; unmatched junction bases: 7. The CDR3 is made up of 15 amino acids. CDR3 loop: CASSLSGGRIYGYTF. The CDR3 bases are TGCGCCAGCAGCTTATCAGGGGGCAGAATCTATGGCTACACCTTC.

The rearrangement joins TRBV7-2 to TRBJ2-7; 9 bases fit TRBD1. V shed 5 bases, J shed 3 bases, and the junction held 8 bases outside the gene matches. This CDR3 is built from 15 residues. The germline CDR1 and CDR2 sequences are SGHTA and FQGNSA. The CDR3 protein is CASSVDGTGNYEQYF. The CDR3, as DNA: TGTGCCAGCAGCGTGGATGGGACAGGGAACTACGAGCAGTACTTC.

CDR3 nucleotide sequence: TGTGCCTGGAATGCCCGCGACTACGAGCAGTACTTC. Its protein product is CAWNARDYEQYF. The chain has TRBV30 and TRBJ2-7; D unclear. The V end lost 4 bases, the J end lost 3 bases, and 10 bases lay between the germline ends. CDR1 is GTSNPN, CDR2 SVGIG, per germline (reference sequence). The CDR3 has 12 amino acids.

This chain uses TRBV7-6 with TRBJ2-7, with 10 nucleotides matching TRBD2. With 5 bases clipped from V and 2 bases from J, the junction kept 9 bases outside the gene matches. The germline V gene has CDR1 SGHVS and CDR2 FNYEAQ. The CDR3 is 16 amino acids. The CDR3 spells CASSPGPLAGAYEQYF. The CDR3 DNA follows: TGTGCCAGCAGCCCCGGACCTCTAGCGGGGGCCTACGAGCAGTACTTC.

CDR3 sequence reads: CAISEAPGQGSDTQYF. In DNA form, the CDR3 reads TGTGCCATCAGTGAGGCACCGGGACAGGGGTCAGATACGCAGTATTTT. The V gene is TRBV10-3, the J gene TRBJ2-3, with TRBD1 identical over 10 bases. V trimming: 2 bases; J trimming: 4 bases; junction bases outside the gene matches: 6. The germline V gene encodes CDR1 ENHRY and CDR2 SYGVKD. The CDR3 sequence is 16 residues long.